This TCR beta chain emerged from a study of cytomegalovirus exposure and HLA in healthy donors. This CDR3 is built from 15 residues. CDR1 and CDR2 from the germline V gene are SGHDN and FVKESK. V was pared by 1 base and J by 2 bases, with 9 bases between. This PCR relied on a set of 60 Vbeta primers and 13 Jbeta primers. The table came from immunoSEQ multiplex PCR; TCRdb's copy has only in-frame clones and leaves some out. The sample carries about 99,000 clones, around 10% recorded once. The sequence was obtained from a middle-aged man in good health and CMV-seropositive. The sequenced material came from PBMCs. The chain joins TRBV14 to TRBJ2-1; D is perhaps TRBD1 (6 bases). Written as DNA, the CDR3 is TGTGCCAGCAGCCAAGCAGGGGAACCCTACAATGAGCAGTTCTTC. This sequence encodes CASSQAGEPYNEQFF.